The 24 T cell receptor beta chains given below trace back to one sample, sequenced in a study of PD-1 blockade in mismatch repair-deficient tumors. Libraries were prepared by immunoSEQ multiplex PCR; TCRdb keeps only in-frame clonotypes and omits some of them. The sample lists tens of thousands of clones; more than 65% were seen once. The material was peripheral blood, obtained 12 weeks after starting pembrolizumab. These receptors all come from an adult with mismatch repair-deficient cancer.

The rearrangement joins TRBV4-2 to TRBJ2-3; 14 nucleotides line up with TRBD2. CDR1 is LGHNA and CDR2 is YNFKEQ in the germline V gene. V lost 2 bases and J lost 4; bases outside the gene matches: 11. The CDR3 has 19 residues. The CDR3 nucleotides read TGTGCCAGCAGCCAACCTGGACTAGCGGGGGGCCTGGGGGCAGATACGCAGTATTTT. This translates into CASSQPGLAGGLGADTQYF.

The rearrangement joins TRBV27 to TRBJ1-1; D might be TRBD1 (6 bases). Deletions cut 0 bases from V and 1 base from J, with 9 bases between. Germline V lookup: CDR1 MNHEY, CDR2 SMNVEV (reference sequence). The CDR3 runs to 15 residues. Here the CDR3 reads CASSLSAGANTEAFF. CDR3 bases: TGTGCCAGCAGTTTATCCGCAGGGGCGAACACTGAAGCTTTCTTT.

V gene TRBV29-1 combines with J gene TRBJ1-4; D not resolved. V was pared by 5 bases and J by 1 base, with 2 bases between. Germline assignment: CDR1 SQVTM and CDR2 ANQGSEA. This CDR3 region has 11 residues. CDR3 protein: CSVLTNEKLFF. The CDR3 DNA is TGCAGCGTTTTAACTAATGAAAAACTGTTTTTT.

The genes are TRBV9 and TRBJ2-3; 9 positions agree with TRBD2. The CDR3 has 16 amino acids. Looked up from germline, CDR1 is SGDLS and CDR2 is YYNGEE. V gave up 0 bases and J gave up 5 bases; unmatched junction bases: 7. The CDR3 loop is CASSVEWREGVDTQYF. The CDR3, as DNA: TGTGCCAGCAGCGTAGAATGGCGGGAGGGCGTAGATACGCAGTATTTT.

V gene TRBV14 combines with J gene TRBJ1-2, with 7 bases lining up with TRBD1. Germline values: CDR1 SGHDN, CDR2 FVKESK. CDR3 length: 13 residues. V was clipped by 4 bases and J by 5 bases; unmatched bases: 4. The CDR3 region is CASSPDRSYGYTF. In nucleotides, the CDR3 is TGTGCCAGCAGCCCGGACAGGTCATATGGCTACACCTTC.

J is TRBJ1-1 and V is TRBV7-3; D possibly corresponds to TRBD1 (6 bases). Germline lookup yields CDR1 SGHTA and CDR2 FQGTGA. CDR3 length: 13 residues. V lost 6 bases, J lost 1 base, and 9 bases lay in between. CDR3 residues: CASRGAGNTEAFF. CDR3 coding DNA: TGTGCCAGCAGGGGGGCTGGGAACACTGAAGCTTTCTTT.

The chain has TRBV27 and TRBJ2-1, with D tentatively TRBD1 (5 bases). CDR1 and CDR2 from the germline V gene are MNHEY and SMNVEV (reference sequence). The CDR3 covers 13 residues. Trimming left V 6 bases short and J 4 bases short, with 10 bases between. The CDR3 DNA is TGTGCCAGCAGACCCGACAGTTACAATGAGCAGTTCTTC. Translation gives CASRPDSYNEQFF.

The genes are TRBV7-8 and TRBJ2-3; 12 bases are a match to TRBD2. After removal of 4 bases from V and 2 bases from J, the junction contained 4 bases not matched to a gene. The CDR3 spans 16 residues. CDR1 is SGHVS, CDR2 FQNEAQ, per germline. The CDR3 DNA sequence: TGTGCCAGCAGCTCATGGACTAGCGGGAACACAGATACGCAGTATTTT. Translating gives CASSSWTSGNTDTQYF.

V and J are TRBV5-1 and TRBJ2-1; D is possibly TRBD1 (6 bases). This CDR3 comprises 13 residues. V lost 2 bases and J 9 bases, leaving 12 bases between the germline ends. Germline CDR1 reads SGHRS; CDR2 reads YFSETQ. The CDR3 region has the DNA TGCGCCAGCAGCTTTCGAACAGGGACTGAGCAGTTCTTC. This encodes CASSFRTGTEQFF.

This chain links TRBV11-1 with TRBJ2-7; TRBD2 aligns across 8 bases. The CDR3 has 15 amino acids. Germline V gives CDR1 SGHAT, CDR2 FQDESV (reference sequence). The ends lost 1 base at V and 2 bases at J; junction bases unmatched: 4. In DNA, the CDR3 is TGTGCCAGCAGCTTAGGATCTAGCGGGCCCTACGAGCAGTACTTC. Its translation: CASSLGSSGPYEQYF.

The chain joins TRBV6-6 to TRBJ2-3, with D perhaps matching TRBD1 (6 bases). V was cut by 0 bases and J by 1 base, with 8 bases left in between. Per the germline V gene, CDR1 is MNHNY and CDR2 is SVGAGI (reference sequence). CDR3 length equals 15 residues. The CDR3 reads CASSYSTGRTDTQYF. The CDR3 coding sequence is TGTGCCAGCAGTTACTCGACAGGCCGCACAGATACGCAGTATTTT.

This CDR3 reads CASSSEGLSSRNEQFF. CDR3 DNA: TGTGCCAGCAGCTCAGAGGGTCTGTCATCTAGGAATGAGCAGTTCTTC. The J gene is TRBJ2-1, the V gene TRBV5-6; the D gene is possibly TRBD2 (5 bases). The V gene's germline CDR1 is SGHDT and CDR2 YYEEEE. V lost 3 bases and J 7 bases, leaving 20 bases between the germline ends. CDR3 length equals 16 residues.

This chain joins TRBV28 and TRBJ2-6; maybe TRBD2 (6 bases). CDR1 is MDHEN and CDR2 is SYDVKM in the germline V gene. This CDR3 contains 13 residues. Trimming removed 8 bases at V and 4 bases at J, with 9 bases between. The CDR3: CASRGRGANVLTF. In DNA form, the CDR3 reads TGTGCCAGCCGGGGGAGGGGGGCCAACGTCCTGACTTTC.

The CDR3 sequence is CASSVGIAGSYEQYF. CDR3 nucleotides: TGTGCCAGCAGCGTAGGCATAGCGGGGTCCTACGAGCAGTACTTC. The chain has TRBV9 and TRBJ2-7, with 8 bases that match TRBD2. Germline assignment: CDR1 SGDLS and CDR2 YYNGEE. The CDR3 contains 15 residues. The junction had 3 bases not matched to a gene; V was cut back by 0 bases and J by 1 base.

The genes are TRBV9 and TRBJ2-1; the D gene is possibly TRBD2 (6 bases). Between the trimmed V and J ends, which lost 1 base and 10 bases, there was a span of 12 bases. In germline, CDR1 is SGDLS, CDR2 YYNGEE. CDR3 length: 13 amino acids. The CDR3 protein is CASSVWRDDEQFF. DNA for the CDR3: TGTGCCAGCAGCGTATGGCGGGATGACGAGCAGTTCTTC.

V and J are TRBV4-1 and TRBJ2-7; maybe TRBD1 (6 bases). V lost 6 bases, J lost 6 bases, and 12 bases lay in between. CDR1 is MGHRA, CDR2 YSYEKL, per germline. This CDR3 comprises 12 residues. CDR3 sequence: CASRGRGTEQYF. Here the CDR3 DNA reads TGCGCCAGCAGGGGCAGGGGTACCGAGCAGTACTTC.

V gene TRBV28 combines with J gene TRBJ1-1; D is unresolved. Per germline, CDR1 MDHEN and CDR2 SYDVKM. V shed 2 bases and J shed 0 bases, with 7 bases lying between them. This CDR3 region has 14 residues. The DNA for the CDR3 is TGTGCCAGCAGTTTAGTACAGCTGAACACTGAAGCTTTCTTT. It codes for CASSLVQLNTEAFF.

The V and J genes are TRBV27 and TRBJ2-1; no reliable D call. This CDR3 is built from 12 residues. The germline V gene has CDR1 MNHEY and CDR2 SMNVEV (reference sequence). V lost 9 bases and J lost 15, with 21 bases in between. Written as DNA, the CDR3 is TGTGCCAGGTTGACGTTGCGATGGATTTCGTTCTTC. This sequence encodes CARLTLRWISFF.

The rearrangement uses TRBV5-1 and TRBJ1-1, with D possibly being TRBD1 (5 bases). In germline, CDR1 is SGHRS, CDR2 YFSETQ. The length of the CDR3 is 14 residues. Deletions cut 4 bases from V and 4 bases from J, with 14 bases between. Here the CDR3 reads CASSGGQIFTEAFF. CDR3 DNA sequence: TGCGCCAGCAGCGGCGGACAAATTTTCACTGAAGCTTTCTTT.

The genes are TRBV30 and TRBJ2-7, with D tentatively TRBD1 (6 bases). Germline CDR1 reads GTSNPN; CDR2 reads SVGIG (reference sequence). V lost 1 base, J lost 2 bases, and 15 bases lay in between. The length of the CDR3 is 15 residues. CDR3 sequence (DNA): TGTGCCTGGAGTGGAACAGGGCTGAGACCCTACGAGCAGTACTTC. Encoded protein: CAWSGTGLRPYEQYF.

The table lists this clone with a few counts. V and J are TRBV15 and TRBJ2-3; TRBD2 matches at 9 bases. Germline values: CDR1 LNHNV, CDR2 YYDKDF (reference sequence). The CDR3 totals 16 residues. Germline trimming cut 1 base from V and 3 bases from J; bases unmatched to any gene: 5. CDR3 nucleotides: TGTGCCACCAGCAGAGGGTCTAGCGGGGCTACAGATACGCAGTATTTT. The encoded protein is CATSRGSSGATDTQYF.

In its sample, this clone was seen once. The chain uses TRBV10-3 and TRBJ1-2; TRBD1 might be the D (5 bases). CDR3 length equals 15 residues. Per the germline V gene, CDR1 is ENHRY and CDR2 is SYGVKD. The V end was cut by 0 bases, the J end by 6 bases, with 14 bases between. The CDR3 loop reads CAISESATVLDGYTF. For the CDR3, the DNA is TGTGCCATCAGTGAGTCAGCGACAGTCCTCGATGGCTACACCTTC.

This sequence joins TRBV10-3 and TRBJ2-3; perhaps TRBD2 as D (6 bases). The CDR3 totals 15 residues. Germline CDR1 reads ENHRY; CDR2 reads SYGVKD. Trimming took 8 bases from V and 3 from J, leaving 18 bases between them. The CDR3 reads CAIRPWRGITDTQYF. DNA for the CDR3: TGTGCCATCCGGCCTTGGAGGGGAATAACAGATACGCAGTATTTT.

Written as DNA, the CDR3 is TGTGCCAGCATCGGGCCCCTCGAGCAGTACTTC. Encoded protein: CASIGPLEQYF. The chain is built from TRBV11-1 and TRBJ2-7, with unresolved D. With 7 bases removed from V and 6 bases from J, the gap between germline ends came to 10 bases. This CDR3 comprises 11 residues. The germline V gene has CDR1 SGHAT and CDR2 FQDESV (reference sequence). The full variable domain, its missing parts supplied by reference TRBV11-1 and TRBJ2-7, is EAEVAQSPRYKITEKSQAVAFWCDPISGHATLYWYRQILGQGPELLVQFQDESVVDDSQLPKDRFSAERLKGVDSTLKIQPAELGDSAMYLCASIGPLEQYFGPGTRLTVT.